This T cell receptor (beta chain) was retrieved from a study of Ad26.COV2.S vaccination and SARS-CoV-2 variants. Study-level findings and limits: Total T cell responses were possibly underestimated by TCR breadth and depth analyses.

TCRdb keeps only in-frame clones here, not all; method: immunoSEQ multiplex PCR. The sample lists around 450,000 clones; roughly 87% were seen once. This clone has only one observation. As yet, its antigen is unknown. Germline CDR1 is LGHDT and CDR2 is YNNKEL (reference sequence). The CDR3 consists of 14 residues. Trimming removed 3 bases at V and 0 bases at J, with 6 bases between. Treatment meaning: about 20 received Ad26.COV2.S at low or high dose, single or two shots; 5 received placebo; per-sample allocation not given. At day 63 after the first vaccine or placebo injection, samples were drawn. The V call is TRBV3-1 (or the pseudogene TRBV3-2), the J call TRBJ1-3; D is unresolved. This clonotype was obtained from a person aged 18-65 years who received the Ad26.COV2.S COVID-19 vaccine or a placebo. Sequences were derived from peripheral blood, sampled in a trial of Ad26.COV2.S vaccine versus placebo. The CDR3 sequence: CASSHPHSGNTIYF. The CDR3 DNA sequence: TGTGCCAGCAGCCACCCGCACTCTGGAAACACCATATATTTT.